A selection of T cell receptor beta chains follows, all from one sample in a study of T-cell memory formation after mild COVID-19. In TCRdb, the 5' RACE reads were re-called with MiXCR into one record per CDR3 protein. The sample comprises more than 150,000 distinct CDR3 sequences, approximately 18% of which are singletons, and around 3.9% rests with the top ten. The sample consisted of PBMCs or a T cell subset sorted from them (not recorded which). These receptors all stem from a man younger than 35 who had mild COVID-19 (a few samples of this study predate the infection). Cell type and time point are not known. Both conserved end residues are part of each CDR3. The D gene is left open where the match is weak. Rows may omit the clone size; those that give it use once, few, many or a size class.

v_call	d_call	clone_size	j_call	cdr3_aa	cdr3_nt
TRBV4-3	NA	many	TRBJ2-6	CASSQAARASGANVLTF	TGCGCCAGCAGCCAAGCCGCCAGGGCGTCTGGGGCCAACGTCCTGACTTTC
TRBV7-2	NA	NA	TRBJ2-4	CASSLGYIQYF	TGTGCCAGCAGCTTAGGATACATTCAGTACTTC
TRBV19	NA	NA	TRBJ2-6	CATFERSSGANVLTF	TGTGCCACCTTCGAGAGGAGCTCTGGGGCCAACGTCCTGACTTTC
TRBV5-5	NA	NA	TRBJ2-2	CASSLGPITGELFF	TGTGCCAGCAGCTTAGGCCCGATCACCGGGGAGCTGTTTTTT
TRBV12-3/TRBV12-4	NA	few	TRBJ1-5	CASSPSAGNQPQHF	TGTGCCAGCAGCCCATCCGCCGGGAACCAGCCCCAGCATTTT
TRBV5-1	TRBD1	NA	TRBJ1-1	CASSFMGQGGTEAFF	TGCGCCAGCAGCTTCATGGGACAGGGGGGCACTGAAGCTTTCTTT
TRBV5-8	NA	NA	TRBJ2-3	CASSHPGGTDTQYF	TGTGCCAGCAGCCACCCTGGGGGCACAGATACGCAGTATTTT
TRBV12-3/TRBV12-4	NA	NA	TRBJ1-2	CASSFKGGYTF	TGTGCCAGCAGTTTTAAAGGCGGCTACACCTTC
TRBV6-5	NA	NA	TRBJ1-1	CASRFPGTEAFF	TGTGCCAGCAGGTTCCCTGGCACTGAAGCTTTCTTT
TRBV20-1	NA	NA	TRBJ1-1	CSASRGAMNTEAFF	TGCAGTGCTAGTAGGGGGGCAATGAACACTGAAGCTTTCTTT
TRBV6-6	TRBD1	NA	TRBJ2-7	CASSRQGTTYEQYF	TGTGCCAGCAGCCGACAGGGTACAACCTACGAGCAGTACTTC
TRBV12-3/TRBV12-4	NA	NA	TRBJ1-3	CASSLQVRGNTIYF	TGTGCCAGCAGTTTACAGGTTCGGGGAAACACCATATATTTT
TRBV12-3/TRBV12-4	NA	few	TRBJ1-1	CASRSWRGEAFF	TGTGCCAGCAGATCTTGGAGGGGTGAAGCTTTCTTT
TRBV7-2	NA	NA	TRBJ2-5	CASSRRTPAQETQYF	TGTGCCAGCAGCCGACGGACCCCGGCCCAAGAGACCCAGTACTTC
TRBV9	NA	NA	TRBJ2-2	CASGFLRQSNTGELFF	TGTGCCAGCGGTTTTCTGCGGCAATCGAACACCGGGGAGCTGTTTTTT